Sequencing of this T cell receptor (beta chain) was carried out in a study of T cells after yellow fever vaccination. Using its own MiXCR run on the 5' RACE reads, TCRdb lists one record per CDR3 protein. The data contain 200,000 to 250,000 distinct CDR3 sequences, 3.2% of them singletons. The material was CD4+ T cells sorted from PBMCs, obtained 10 days after the yellow fever booster vaccination. The origin of this receptor is a young man who received the YFV17D yellow fever vaccine.

The CDR3 DNA reads TGTGCCAGCAGCTTCCAGGGGGTAGCCGTCCTGACTTTC. As protein: CASSFQGVAVLTF. V usage is TRBV5-4 and J usage is TRBJ2-6, with 7 bases fitting TRBD1. Germline V gene data show CDR1 as SGHNT and CDR2 as YYREEE (reference sequence). The CDR3 loop spans 13 amino acids. The trim removed 2 bases at V and 12 bases at J, leaving 5 bases unmatched. The full variable domain, in which reference TRBV5-4 and TRBJ2-6 provide the parts outside the CDR3, is ETGVTQSPTHLIKTRGQQVTLRCSSQSGHNTVSWYQQALGQGPQFIFQYYREEENGRGNFPPRFSGLQFPNYSSELNVNALELDDSALYLCASSFQGVAVLTFGAGSRLTVL.